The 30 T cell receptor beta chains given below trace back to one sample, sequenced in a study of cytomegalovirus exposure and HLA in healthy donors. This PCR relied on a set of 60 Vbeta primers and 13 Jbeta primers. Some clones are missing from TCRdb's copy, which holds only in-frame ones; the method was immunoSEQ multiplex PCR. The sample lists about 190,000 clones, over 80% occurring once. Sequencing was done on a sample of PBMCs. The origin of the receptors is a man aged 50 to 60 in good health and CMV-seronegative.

The CDR3 DNA is TGTGCCAGTAGTACCGCAGGGGTTAATCAGCCCCAGCATTTT. Translating it yields CASSTAGVNQPQHF. The chain has TRBV19 and TRBJ1-5, with D possibly matching TRBD1 (6 bases). This CDR3 has 14 residues. Trimming cost V 4 bases and J 4 bases, with 11 bases left between them. Germline V gene sequence: CDR1 LNHDA, CDR2 SQIVND (reference sequence).

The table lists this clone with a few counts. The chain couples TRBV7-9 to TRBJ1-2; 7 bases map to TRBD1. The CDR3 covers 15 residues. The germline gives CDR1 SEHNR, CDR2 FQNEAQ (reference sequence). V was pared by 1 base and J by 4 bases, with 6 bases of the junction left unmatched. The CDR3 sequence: CASSLDRGGPYGYTF. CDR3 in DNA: TGTGCCAGCAGCTTAGACAGGGGCGGTCCCTATGGCTACACCTTC.

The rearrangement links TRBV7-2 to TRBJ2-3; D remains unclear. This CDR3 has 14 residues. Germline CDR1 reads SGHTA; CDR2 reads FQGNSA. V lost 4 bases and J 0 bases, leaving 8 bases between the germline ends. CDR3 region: CASSSGPSTDTQYF. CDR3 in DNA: TGTGCCAGCAGCTCTGGGCCCAGCACAGATACGCAGTATTTT. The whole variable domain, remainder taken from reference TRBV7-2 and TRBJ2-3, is GAGVSQSPSNKVTEKGKDVELRCDPISGHTALYWYRQSLGQGLEFLIYFQGNSAPDKSGLPSDRFSAERTGGSVSTLTIQRTQQEDSAVYLCASSSGPSTDTQYFGPGTRLTVL.

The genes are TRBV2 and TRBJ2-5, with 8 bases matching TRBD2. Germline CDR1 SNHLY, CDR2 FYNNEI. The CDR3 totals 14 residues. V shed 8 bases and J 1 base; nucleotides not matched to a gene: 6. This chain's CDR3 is CASGLAGIQETQYF. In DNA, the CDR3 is TGTGCCAGCGGATTAGCGGGGATCCAAGAGACCCAGTACTTC.

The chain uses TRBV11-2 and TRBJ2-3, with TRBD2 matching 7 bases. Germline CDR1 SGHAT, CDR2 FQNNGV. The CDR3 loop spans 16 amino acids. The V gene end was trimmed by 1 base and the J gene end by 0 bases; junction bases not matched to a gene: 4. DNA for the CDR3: TGTGCCAGCAGCTTAGTGGGGGGGGTTAGCACAGATACGCAGTATTTT. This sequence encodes CASSLVGGVSTDTQYF.

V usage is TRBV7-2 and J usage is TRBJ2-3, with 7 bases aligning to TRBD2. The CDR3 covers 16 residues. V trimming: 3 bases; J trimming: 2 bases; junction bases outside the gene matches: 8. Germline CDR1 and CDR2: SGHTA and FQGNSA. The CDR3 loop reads CASSLTPGLTTDTQYF. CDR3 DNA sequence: TGTGCCAGCAGCTTGACACCGGGACTAACCACAGATACGCAGTATTTT.

Here the CDR3 reads CASGFHEQYF. CDR3 DNA: TGTGCTTCAGGGTTCCACGAGCAGTACTTC. This chain connects TRBV30 to TRBJ2-7, with D perhaps matching TRBD1 (5 bases). Germline loops: CDR1 GTSNPN, CDR2 SVGIG (reference sequence). The CDR3 covers 10 residues.

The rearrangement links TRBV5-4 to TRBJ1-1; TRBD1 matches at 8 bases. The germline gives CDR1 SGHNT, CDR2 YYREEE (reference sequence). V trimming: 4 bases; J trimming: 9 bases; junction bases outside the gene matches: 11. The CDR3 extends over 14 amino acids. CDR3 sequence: CASSHRGDRSKAFF. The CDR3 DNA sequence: TGTGCCAGCAGCCATAGGGGGGACAGGTCTAAAGCTTTCTTT. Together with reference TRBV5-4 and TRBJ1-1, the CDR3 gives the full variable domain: ETGVTQSPTHLIKTRGQQVTLRCSSQSGHNTVSWYQQALGQGPQFIFQYYREEENGRGNFPPRFSGLQFPNYSSELNVNALELDDSALYLCASSHRGDRSKAFFGQGTRLTVV.

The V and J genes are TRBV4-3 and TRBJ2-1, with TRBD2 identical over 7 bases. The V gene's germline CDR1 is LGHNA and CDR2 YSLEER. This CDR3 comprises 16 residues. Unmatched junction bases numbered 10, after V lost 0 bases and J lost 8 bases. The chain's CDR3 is CASSQERVGGWDEQFF. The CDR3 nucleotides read TGCGCCAGCAGCCAAGAGCGGGTGGGAGGGTGGGATGAGCAGTTCTTC.

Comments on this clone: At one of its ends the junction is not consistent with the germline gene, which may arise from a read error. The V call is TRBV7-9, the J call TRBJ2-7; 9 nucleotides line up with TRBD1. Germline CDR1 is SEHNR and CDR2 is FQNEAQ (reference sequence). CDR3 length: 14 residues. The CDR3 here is CSSSLPGQGYEQYF. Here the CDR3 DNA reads TGTTCCAGCAGCTTACCGGGACAGGGTTACGAGCAGTACTTC.

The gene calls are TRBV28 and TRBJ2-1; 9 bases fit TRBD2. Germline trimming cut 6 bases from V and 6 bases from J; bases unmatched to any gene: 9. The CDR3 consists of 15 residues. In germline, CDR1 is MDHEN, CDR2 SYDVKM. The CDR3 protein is CASRRALAGPNEQFF. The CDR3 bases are TGTGCCAGCAGGAGGGCGCTAGCGGGGCCCAATGAGCAGTTCTTC.

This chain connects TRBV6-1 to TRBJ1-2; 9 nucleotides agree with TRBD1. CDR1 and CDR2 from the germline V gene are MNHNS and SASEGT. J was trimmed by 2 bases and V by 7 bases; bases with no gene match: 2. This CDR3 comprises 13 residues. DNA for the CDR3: TGTGCCAGCATTGACAGGGGGAACTATGGCTACACCTTC. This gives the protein CASIDRGNYGYTF.

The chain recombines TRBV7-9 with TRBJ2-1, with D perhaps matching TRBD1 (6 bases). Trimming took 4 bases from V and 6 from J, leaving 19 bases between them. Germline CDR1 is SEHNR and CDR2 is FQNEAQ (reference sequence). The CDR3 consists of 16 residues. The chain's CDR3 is CASSSRVQGIGNEQFF. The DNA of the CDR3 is TGTGCCAGCAGCTCGAGGGTACAGGGAATCGGCAATGAGCAGTTCTTC. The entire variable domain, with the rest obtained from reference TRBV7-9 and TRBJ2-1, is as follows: DTGVSQNPRHKITKRGQNVTFRCDPISEHNRLYWYRQTLGQGPEFLTYFQNEAQLEKSRLLSDRFSAERPKGSFSTLEIQRTEQGDSAMYLCASSSRVQGIGNEQFFGPGTRLTVL.

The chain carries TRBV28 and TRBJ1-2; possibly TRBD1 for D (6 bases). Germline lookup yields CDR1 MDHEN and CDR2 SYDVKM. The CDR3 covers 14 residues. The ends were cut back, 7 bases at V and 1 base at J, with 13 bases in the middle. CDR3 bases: TGTGCCAGCACTCCGGGACACCATAACTATGGCTACACCTTC. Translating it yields CASTPGHHNYGYTF.

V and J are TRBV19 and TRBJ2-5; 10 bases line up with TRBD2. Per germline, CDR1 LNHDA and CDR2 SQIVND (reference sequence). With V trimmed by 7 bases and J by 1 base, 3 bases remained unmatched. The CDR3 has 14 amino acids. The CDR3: CASNSGGIQETQYF. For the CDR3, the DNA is TGTGCCAGTAATAGCGGGGGGATCCAAGAGACCCAGTACTTC.

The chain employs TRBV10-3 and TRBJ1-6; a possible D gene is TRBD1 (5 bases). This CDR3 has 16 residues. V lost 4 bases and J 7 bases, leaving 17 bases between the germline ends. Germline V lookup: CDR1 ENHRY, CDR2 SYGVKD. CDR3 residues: CAISAVGGMGNSPLHF. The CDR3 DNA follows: TGTGCCATCAGTGCGGTGGGGGGAATGGGGAATTCACCCCTCCACTTT.

Here the CDR3 DNA reads TGTGCCAGCAGCTTGACCGGGACAGGGAAATACGAGCAGTACTTC. This codes for CASSLTGTGKYEQYF. The rearrangement uses TRBV7-2 and TRBJ2-7, with 9 bases fitting TRBD1. Germline lookup yields CDR1 SGHTA and CDR2 FQGNSA. This CDR3 region has 15 residues. The J segment lost 4 bases and the V segment lost 3 bases, leaving 7 bases of the junction unmatched. Together with reference TRBV7-2 and TRBJ2-7, the CDR3 gives the full variable domain: GAGVSQSPSNKVTEKGKDVELRCDPISGHTALYWYRQSLGQGLEFLIYFQGNSAPDKSGLPSDRFSAERTGGSVSTLTIQRTQQEDSAVYLCASSLTGTGKYEQYFGPGTRLTVT.

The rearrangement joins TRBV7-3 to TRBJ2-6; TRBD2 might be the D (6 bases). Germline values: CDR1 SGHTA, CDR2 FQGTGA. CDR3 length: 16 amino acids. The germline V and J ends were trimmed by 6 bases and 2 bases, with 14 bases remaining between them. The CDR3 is CASSPPGGAGANVLTF. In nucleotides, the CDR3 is TGTGCCAGCAGTCCCCCCGGGGGTGCTGGGGCCAACGTCCTGACTTTC.

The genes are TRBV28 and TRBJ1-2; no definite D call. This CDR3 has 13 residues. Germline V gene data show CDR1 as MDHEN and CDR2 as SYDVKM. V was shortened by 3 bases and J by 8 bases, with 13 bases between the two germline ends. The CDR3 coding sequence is TGTGCCAGCAGTTTGGCGTGGGAGCGGGGCTACACCTTC. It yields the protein CASSLAWERGYTF.

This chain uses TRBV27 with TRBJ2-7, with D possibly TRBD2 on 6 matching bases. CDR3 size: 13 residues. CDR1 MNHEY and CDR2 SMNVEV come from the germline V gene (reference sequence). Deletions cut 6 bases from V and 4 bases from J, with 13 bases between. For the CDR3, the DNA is TGTGCCAGCAGGGAGGCGGGGAGGTACGAGCAGTACTTC. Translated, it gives CASREAGRYEQYF.

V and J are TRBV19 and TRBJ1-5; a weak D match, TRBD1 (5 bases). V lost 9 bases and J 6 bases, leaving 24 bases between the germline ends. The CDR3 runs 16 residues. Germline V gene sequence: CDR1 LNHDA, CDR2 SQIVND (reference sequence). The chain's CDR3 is CASTPLGGGPRQPQHF. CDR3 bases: TGTGCCAGCACCCCCCTGGGGGGAGGGCCTCGTCAGCCCCAGCATTTT.

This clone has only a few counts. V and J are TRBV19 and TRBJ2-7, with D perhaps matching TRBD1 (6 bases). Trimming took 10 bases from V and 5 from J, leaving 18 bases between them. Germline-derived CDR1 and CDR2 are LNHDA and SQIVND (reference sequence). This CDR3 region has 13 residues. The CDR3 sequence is CATSPGHGNEQYF. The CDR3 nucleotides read TGTGCCACTTCCCCGGGACATGGAAACGAGCAGTACTTC.

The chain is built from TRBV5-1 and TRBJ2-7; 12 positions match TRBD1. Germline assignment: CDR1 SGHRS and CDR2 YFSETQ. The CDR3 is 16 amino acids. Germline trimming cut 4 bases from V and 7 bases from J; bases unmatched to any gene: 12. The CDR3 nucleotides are TGCGCCAGCAGCCCCCAGGGACAGGGGGCTCAGGAGGAGCAGTACTTC. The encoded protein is CASSPQGQGAQEEQYF.

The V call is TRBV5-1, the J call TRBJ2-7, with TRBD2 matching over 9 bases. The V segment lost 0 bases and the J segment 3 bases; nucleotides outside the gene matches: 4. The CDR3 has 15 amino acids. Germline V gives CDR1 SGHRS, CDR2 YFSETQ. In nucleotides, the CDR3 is TGCGCCAGCAGCTTGGCCCCACTAGCGGGCTACGAGCAGTACTTC. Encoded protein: CASSLAPLAGYEQYF. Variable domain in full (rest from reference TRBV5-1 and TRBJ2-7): KAGVTQTPRYLIKTRGQQVTLSCSPISGHRSVSWYQQTPGQGLQFLFEYFSETQRNKGNFPGRFSGRQFSNSRSEMNVSTLELGDSALYLCASSLAPLAGYEQYFGPGTRLTVT.

CDR3 sequence reads: CASSSQGADQPQHF. The CDR3, as DNA: TGTGCCAGCAGCTCACAGGGGGCCGATCAGCCCCAGCATTTT. The rearrangement joins TRBV11-2 to TRBJ1-5; 9 bases map to TRBD1. Germline V CDR1 and CDR2: SGHAT, FQNNGV. The CDR3 has 14 residues. V shed 4 bases and J 5 bases; nucleotides not matched to a gene: 3.

In nucleotides, the CDR3 is TGTGCCAGCAGCTTGGCTTGGACTAGCGGTTCCCTCAGGGAGCAGTTCTTC. Translated, it gives CASSLAWTSGSLREQFF. This sequence joins TRBV5-5 and TRBJ2-1, with 10 bases lining up with TRBD2. Germline CDR1 is SGHKS and CDR2 is YYEKEE (reference sequence). Trimming removed 0 bases from V and 10 bases from J; junction bases left unmatched: 13. There are 17 residues in the CDR3.

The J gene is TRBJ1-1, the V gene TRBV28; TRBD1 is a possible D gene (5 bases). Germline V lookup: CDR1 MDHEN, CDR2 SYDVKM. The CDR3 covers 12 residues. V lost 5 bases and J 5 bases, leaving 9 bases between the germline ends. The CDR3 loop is CASSRGTTEAFF. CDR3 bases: TGTGCCAGCAGTCGCGGGACGACTGAAGCTTTCTTT.

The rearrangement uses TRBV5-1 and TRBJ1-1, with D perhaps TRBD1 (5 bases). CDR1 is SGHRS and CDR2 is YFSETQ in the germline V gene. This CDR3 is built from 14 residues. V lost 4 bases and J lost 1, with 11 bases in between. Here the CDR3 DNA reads TGCGCCAGCAGCCGCCGACAGCAGAACACTGAAGCTTTCTTT. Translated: CASSRRQQNTEAFF.

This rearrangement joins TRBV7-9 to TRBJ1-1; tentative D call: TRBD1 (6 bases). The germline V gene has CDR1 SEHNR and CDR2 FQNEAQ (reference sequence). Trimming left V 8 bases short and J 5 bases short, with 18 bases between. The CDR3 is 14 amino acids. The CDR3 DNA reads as TGTGCCAGCCTCCGGGACAACTTGGGTACTGAAGCTTTCTTT. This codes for CASLRDNLGTEAFF.

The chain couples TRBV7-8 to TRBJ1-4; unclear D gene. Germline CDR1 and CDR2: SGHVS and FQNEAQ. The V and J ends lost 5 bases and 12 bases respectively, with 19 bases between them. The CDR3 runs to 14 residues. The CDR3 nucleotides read TGTGCCAGCAGCCCCTTCCCCGGCCGTGGAGAACTGTTTTTT. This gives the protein CASSPFPGRGELFF.